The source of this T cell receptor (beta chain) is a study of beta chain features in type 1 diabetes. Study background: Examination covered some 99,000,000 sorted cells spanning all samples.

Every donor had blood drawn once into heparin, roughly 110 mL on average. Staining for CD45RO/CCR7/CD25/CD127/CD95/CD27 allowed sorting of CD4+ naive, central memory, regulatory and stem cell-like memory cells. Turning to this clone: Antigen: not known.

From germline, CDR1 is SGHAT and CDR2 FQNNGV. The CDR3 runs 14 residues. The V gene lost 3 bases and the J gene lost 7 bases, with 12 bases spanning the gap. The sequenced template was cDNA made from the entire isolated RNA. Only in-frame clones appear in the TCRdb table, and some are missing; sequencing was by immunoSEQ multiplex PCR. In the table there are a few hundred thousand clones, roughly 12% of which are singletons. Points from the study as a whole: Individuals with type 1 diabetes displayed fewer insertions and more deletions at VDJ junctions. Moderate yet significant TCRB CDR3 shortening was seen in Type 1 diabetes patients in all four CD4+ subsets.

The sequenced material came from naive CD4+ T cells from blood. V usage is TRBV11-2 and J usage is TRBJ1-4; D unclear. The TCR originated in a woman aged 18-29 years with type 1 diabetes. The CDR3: CASSFGQRPEKLFF. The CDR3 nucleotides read TGTGCCAGCAGCTTCGGCCAGCGTCCTGAAAAACTGTTTTTT.